The 26 T cell receptor beta chains in this list originate from one sample, sequenced in a study of shared clonotypes between healthy human individuals. Libraries were prepared by immunoSEQ multiplex PCR; TCRdb keeps only in-frame clonotypes and omits some of them. Of hundreds of thousands of clones in the sample, approximately 96% were seen once. CD45RO negativity and positive selection for CCR7 defined naive CD8 cells, a population that excluded terminally differentiated effector memory CD45RA+ cells. Source material: naive CD8+ T cells sorted from blood. The receptors were gathered from a woman aged 30 to 39 in good health.

This sequence joins TRBV5-6 and TRBJ2-5; 9 positions match TRBD1. The CDR3 length is 16 residues. The V segment lost 4 bases and the J segment 4 bases; nucleotides outside the gene matches: 11. Germline V CDR1 and CDR2: SGHDT, YYEEEE. In DNA form, the CDR3 reads TGTGCCAGCAGCGTCCTGGGACAGGGAATTTTAGAGACCCAGTACTTC. This codes for CASSVLGQGILETQYF.

Only one count was recorded for this clone. The chain employs TRBV6-5 and TRBJ2-6, with a weak D call TRBD1 (5 bases). Germline CDR1 MNHEY, CDR2 SVGAGI. Trimming took 6 bases from V and 0 from J, leaving 9 bases between them. The CDR3 is 15 amino acids. CDR3 coding DNA: TGTGCCAGCAGACTCGACAGCTCTGGGGCCAACGTCCTGACTTTC. Encoded protein: CASRLDSSGANVLTF.

This chain connects TRBV6-1 to TRBJ2-5, with 8 positions matching TRBD1. The V gene's germline CDR1 is MNHNS and CDR2 SASEGT. This CDR3 has 15 amino acids. V trimming: 3 bases; J trimming: 4 bases; junction bases outside the gene matches: 7. CDR3 nucleotide sequence: TGTGCCAGCAGTGAGTTAGGACAGGGCCTAGAGACCCAGTACTTC. Translation: CASSELGQGLETQYF.

The genes are TRBV19 and TRBJ2-7; TRBD1 matches at 8 bases. The J segment lost 6 bases and the V segment lost 3 bases, leaving 10 bases of the junction unmatched. Germline CDR1 LNHDA, CDR2 SQIVND (reference sequence). The CDR3 length is 15 residues. The CDR3 DNA sequence: TGTGCCAGTAGTATTTATAGGGGACAGGCCGTCGAGCAGTACTTC. It is translated as CASSIYRGQAVEQYF.

The V gene is TRBV15, the J gene TRBJ2-1, with 14 bases matching TRBD2. This CDR3 is built from 21 residues. Germline values: CDR1 LNHNV, CDR2 YYDKDF (reference sequence). The junction had 19 bases not matched to a gene; V was cut back by 1 base and J by 8 bases. CDR3 residues: CATSRGLPGGLAGVPTDEQFF. CDR3 coding DNA: TGTGCCACCAGCAGAGGGCTTCCAGGGGGACTAGCGGGAGTACCAACGGATGAGCAGTTCTTC.

This chain uses TRBV6-6 with TRBJ1-2; D possibly corresponds to TRBD1 (5 bases). The CDR3 spans 14 residues. CDR1 MNHNY and CDR2 SVGAGI come from the germline V gene (reference sequence). Trimming removed 0 bases at V and 6 bases at J, with 11 bases between. CDR3 in DNA: TGTGCCAGCAGTTACTCCTTCTTAGGGGATGGCTACACCTTC. It specifies CASSYSFLGDGYTF.

This chain joins TRBV7-9 and TRBJ1-2; a weak D match, TRBD1 (5 bases). Germline values: CDR1 SEHNR, CDR2 FQNEAQ (reference sequence). The CDR3 is 14 residues long. V dropped 4 bases and J dropped 8 bases, with 17 bases sitting between them. CDR3 sequence: CASSSTGRLSGYTF. CDR3 nucleotide sequence: TGTGCCAGCAGCTCGACGGGACGACTCTCGGGCTACACCTTC.

This chain joins TRBV5-1 and TRBJ2-3; tentative D call: TRBD2 (6 bases). The CDR3 consists of 13 residues. Germline V gene sequence: CDR1 SGHRS, CDR2 YFSETQ. Trimming took off 5 bases at V and 10 bases at J, with 17 bases between the two ends. This CDR3 reads CASRSIGDSAQYF. CDR3 nucleotide sequence: TGCGCCAGCAGATCAATAGGGGACTCCGCGCAGTATTTT.

This clone appeared a few times. V gene TRBV6-5 combines with J gene TRBJ1-5; D ambiguous. The V end lost 8 bases, the J end lost 7 bases, and 15 bases lay between the germline ends. There are 13 residues in the CDR3. Germline V gene sequence: CDR1 MNHEY, CDR2 SVGAGI. CDR3 sequence reads: CASGGPDWQPQHF. The CDR3, as DNA: TGTGCCAGCGGAGGGCCGGACTGGCAGCCCCAGCATTTT.

The genes are TRBV10-1 and TRBJ2-3, with no clear D. V dropped 0 bases and J dropped 7 bases, with 2 bases sitting between them. CDR3 size: 11 residues. In germline, CDR1 is WNHNN, CDR2 SYGVQD (reference sequence). In DNA, the CDR3 is TGCGCCAGCAGTGAGTCTTATACGCAGTATTTT. Amino acid sequence: CASSESYTQYF.

This clone is a singleton in its sample. J is TRBJ2-7 and V is TRBV15; 9 nucleotides match TRBD2. This CDR3 region has 15 residues. Germline CDR1 reads LNHNV; CDR2 reads YYDKDF (reference sequence). V lost 5 bases and J lost 1; bases outside the gene matches: 6. CDR3 nucleotide sequence: TGTGCCACCAGCGCGGGTGGACTAGCGTCCTACGAGCAGTACTTC. As protein: CATSAGGLASYEQYF. Variable domain in full (rest from reference TRBV15 and TRBJ2-7): DAMVIQNPRYQVTQFGKPVTLSCSQTLNHNVMYWYQQKSSQAPKLLFHYYDKDFNNEADTPDNFQSRRPNTSFCFLDIRSPGLGDTAMYLCATSAGGLASYEQYFGPGTRLTVT.

The chain recombines TRBV28 with TRBJ1-4, with TRBD1 matching 10 bases. The CDR3 extends over 14 amino acids. With 6 bases clipped from V and 8 bases from J, the junction kept 6 bases outside the gene matches. Per germline, CDR1 MDHEN and CDR2 SYDVKM. In DNA, the CDR3 is TGTGCCAGCAGCACGGGACAGGGGAGCGAAAAACTGTTTTTT. It encodes CASSTGQGSEKLFF.

The chain combines TRBV13 with TRBJ2-1; D remains ambiguous. The CDR3 covers 15 residues. Germline-derived CDR1 and CDR2 are PRHDT and FYEKMQ (reference sequence). Trimming pared 1 base from V and 5 bases from J, leaving 12 bases between. The DNA for the CDR3 is TGTGCCAGCAGCTTAGACTTCGGTCCTAACAATGAGCAGTTCTTC. It encodes CASSLDFGPNNEQFF.

J is TRBJ1-2 and V is TRBV5-3; no clear D gene. TRBV5-3 has ORF status, its function being uncertain. This CDR3 has 20 residues. V was shortened by 7 bases and J by 4 bases, with 35 bases between the two germline ends. CDR3 nucleotide sequence: TGTGCCAGAGGATCGACGAGAGCAGCGCGACTGGTGAGAAAGACCTATGGCTACACCTTC. Translated: CARGSTRAARLVRKTYGYTF.

V usage is TRBV7-9 and J usage is TRBJ2-2; D is unresolved. V was shortened by 5 bases and J by 3 bases, with 13 bases between the two germline ends. CDR3 length: 15 residues. Germline V gene data show CDR1 as SEHNR and CDR2 as FQNEAQ (reference sequence). CDR3 sequence reads: CASSQPSPDTGELFF. Here the CDR3 DNA reads TGTGCCAGCAGCCAGCCCTCGCCTGACACCGGGGAGCTGTTTTTT.

The chain uses TRBV6-5 and TRBJ1-2; 9 nucleotides align to TRBD1. The CDR3 has 13 residues. Trimming cost V 5 bases and J 8 bases; bases outside gene matches: 6. CDR1 is MNHEY, CDR2 SVGAGI, per germline. CDR3 sequence reads: CASSAGTGLGYTF. The CDR3 DNA reads as TGTGCCAGCAGTGCCGGGACAGGGCTAGGCTACACCTTC.

On this clone: The sample holds other DNA sequences that translate to the same CDR3. This chain links TRBV5-6 with TRBJ2-7; D unresolved. Per germline, CDR1 SGHDT and CDR2 YYEEEE. CDR3 length equals 11 residues. The germline V and J ends were trimmed by 3 bases and 0 bases, with 1 base remaining between them. The CDR3 coding sequence is TGTGCCAGCAGCTCCTCCTACGAGCAGTACTTC. This sequence encodes CASSSSYEQYF.

This chain connects TRBV30 to TRBJ1-5, with D uncertain. V was cut by 0 bases and J by 0 bases, with 6 bases left in between. The CDR3 contains 14 residues. Germline-derived CDR1 and CDR2 are GTSNPN and SVGIG (reference sequence). The DNA for the CDR3 is TGTGCCTGGAGTGTAGGGTATAGCAATCAGCCCCAGCATTTT. It is translated as CAWSVGYSNQPQHF.

This rearrangement joins TRBV7-9 to TRBJ2-5; TRBD1 agrees at 7 bases. J lost 4 bases, V lost 2 bases, and 4 bases had no gene match. The CDR3 extends over 14 amino acids. The V gene's germline CDR1 is SEHNR and CDR2 FQNEAQ (reference sequence). CDR3 nucleotides: TGTGCCAGCAGCTTATATTCAGGGGGAGAGACCCAGTACTTC. It is translated as CASSLYSGGETQYF.

A remark on this clone: The sample has other DNA sequences that encode this CDR3 too. The chain uses TRBV27 and TRBJ2-5, with TRBD2 matching 15 bases. Germline V gene sequence: CDR1 MNHEY, CDR2 SMNVEV (reference sequence). The J segment lost 5 bases and the V segment lost 6 bases, leaving 4 bases of the junction unmatched. The CDR3 length is 15 residues. DNA for the CDR3: TGTGCCAGCAGCCCCGGGACTAGCGGGAGGGAGACCCAGTACTTC. Translating it yields CASSPGTSGRETQYF.

The chain links TRBV28 to TRBJ1-5; D not certain. The CDR3 spans 14 residues. The V end was cut by 7 bases, the J end by 2 bases, with 12 bases between. Per the germline V gene, CDR1 is MDHEN and CDR2 is SYDVKM. In DNA form, the CDR3 reads TGTGCCAGCACGTTAGGGAGTGGCAATCAGCCCCAGCATTTT. Its protein product is CASTLGSGNQPQHF.

The chain joins TRBV11-2 to TRBJ2-1; 9 bases are a match to TRBD1. The CDR3 runs 15 residues. With V trimmed by 5 bases and J by 6 bases, 8 bases remained unmatched. Per the germline V gene, CDR1 is SGHAT and CDR2 is FQNNGV. CDR3 DNA sequence: TGTGCCAGCAGCGGCCGGGACAGGGCAATCAATGAGCAGTTCTTC. Encoded protein: CASSGRDRAINEQFF.

The chain combines TRBV14 with TRBJ1-3; D is unresolved. The CDR3 extends over 15 amino acids. Deletions cut 4 bases from V and 1 base from J, with 11 bases between. Germline V gives CDR1 SGHDN, CDR2 FVKESK. The CDR3 DNA reads TGTGCCAGCAGCCTTGGACGGGCGTCTGGAAACACCATATATTTT. Translating gives CASSLGRASGNTIYF.

V is TRBV27 and J is TRBJ2-7, with 7 bases identical to TRBD2. V shed 0 bases, J shed 0 bases, and the junction held 5 bases outside the gene matches. The CDR3 totals 16 residues. Germline V gene sequence: CDR1 MNHEY, CDR2 SMNVEV (reference sequence). The CDR3: CASSLSPSGTSYEQYF. The DNA of the CDR3 is TGTGCCAGCAGTTTATCCCCCAGCGGGACCTCCTACGAGCAGTACTTC.

The rearrangement joins TRBV5-5 to TRBJ2-7; 12 positions match TRBD2. Germline V gene sequence: CDR1 SGHKS, CDR2 YYEKEE (reference sequence). The J segment lost 6 bases and the V segment lost 2 bases, leaving 6 bases of the junction unmatched. This CDR3 has 15 amino acids. This CDR3 reads CASSLPGLAGSEQYF. The CDR3 DNA sequence: TGTGCCAGCAGCTTACCGGGACTAGCGGGTTCCGAGCAGTACTTC. Full variable domain (rest looked up from reference TRBV5-5 and TRBJ2-7): DAGVTQSPTHLIKTRGQQVTLRCSPISGHKSVSWYQQVLGQGPQFIFQYYEKEERGRGNFPDRFSARQFPNYSSELNVNALLLGDSALYLCASSLPGLAGSEQYFGPGTRLTVT.

The gene calls are TRBV19 and TRBJ1-2; D not resolved. The CDR3 runs to 13 residues. Deletions cut 6 bases from V and 1 base from J, with 9 bases between. In germline, CDR1 is LNHDA, CDR2 SQIVND (reference sequence). For the CDR3, the DNA is TGTGCCAGTAGACGAGGGTTTAACTATGGCTACACCTTC. Translated, it gives CASRRGFNYGYTF.